The present T cell receptor beta chain was sequenced within a study of T cell responses to AZD1222 COVID-19 vaccine. Overall study results and limits: Clonal diversity was possibly underestimated, and white British individuals and females predominated among donors. Close to half of spike-specific TCRs reportedly recognize unmutated variant regions. At study baseline, merely six AZD1222 recipients were seropositive.

TCRdb keeps only in-frame clones here, not all; method: immunoSEQ multiplex PCR. The sample lists some 110,000 clones, approximately 91% seen once, with over 15% in the top ten. This CDR3 is 14 amino acids long. V was shortened by 3 bases and J by 6 bases, with 12 bases between the two germline ends. From germline, CDR1 is ENHRY and CDR2 SYGVKD. As regards this clone: Antigen specificity is unknown.

The sequence was obtained from an adult in good health. This sequence joins TRBV10-3 and TRBJ1-3; D possibly corresponds to TRBD1 (5 bases). This material consisted of peripheral blood, taken on day 0 of AZD1222 vaccination. CDR3 amino acids: CAISDRALPNTIYF. As DNA, the CDR3 is TGTGCCATCAGTGACAGGGCTTTACCAAACACCATATATTTT.